The clone carrying this T cell receptor beta chain was observed many times. Its antigen is unknown. The data were taken from a study of identical twins. Germline CDR1 and CDR2: SGDLS and YYNGEE. With V trimmed by 3 bases and J by 2 bases, 0 bases remained unmatched. This CDR3 contains 15 residues. One entry per CDR3 protein, called by TCRdb with MiXCR from the 5' RACE reads. Of 550,000 to 800,000 distinct CDR3 sequences in the sample, roughly 7.2% were seen once. Whole-study findings and limits: Conclusions were based on cross-sectional statistical analysis, without following the same donors.

The same data also went into a second study, on yellow fever vaccine responses in identical twins.

This TCR came from a woman under 30 in good health. V and J are TRBV9 and TRBJ2-1; 12 nucleotides align to TRBD2. Sequencing used PBMCs. The CDR3 sequence is CASSASGRAYNEQFF. The DNA of the CDR3 is TGTGCCAGCAGCGCTAGCGGGAGGGCCTACAATGAGCAGTTCTTC.